A selection of T cell receptor beta chains follows, all from one sample in a study of response to subunit inactivated influenza vaccine. MiXCR was run by TCRdb on the RT-PCR reads, yielding one entry per CDR3 protein. The sample holds more than 700,000 distinct CDR3 sequences, approximately 22% seen once. The material was PBMCs from blood, obtained about 5 days after vaccination. Receptors were obtained from a man aged 50 or older who received an inactivated influenza vaccine. Both conserved end residues are part of each CDR3. A D gene is named only where the DNA matches it firmly. The listing skips clone size in some rows; elsewhere it reads once, few, many or a size class.

few	TRBV20-1	TRBJ2-5	.	TGCAGTGCTAGATCCCCGTGGGGGGAGACCCAGTACTTC	CSARSPWGETQYF
few	TRBV6-2/TRBV6-3	TRBJ2-5	TRBD2	TGTGCCAGCAGACTAAGACTAGCGGGGGGCCCTGAGAGAGAGACCCAGTACTTC	CASRLRLAGGPERETQYF
.	TRBV11-2	TRBJ2-3	.	TGTGCCAGCAGCCACAACCGGGGACGAACTAGCACAGATACGCAGTATTTT	CASSHNRGRTSTDTQYF
.	TRBV20-1	TRBJ1-1	.	TGCAGTGCTAGACTCGGCCCGTCGGACACTGAAGCTTTCTTT	CSARLGPSDTEAFF
.	TRBV29-1	TRBJ1-5	TRBD1	TGCAGCGTATCGACAGGGAGCAATCAGCCCCAGCATTTT	CSVSTGSNQPQHF
few	TRBV20-1	TRBJ2-1	.	TGCAGTGCTAGAGAGTACAGGGAGGCTGAGCAGTTCTTC	CSAREYREAEQFF
many	TRBV12-3/TRBV12-4	TRBJ1-1	.	TGTGCCAGCAGAGATGGGGTTGCCACTGAAGCTTTCTTT	CASRDGVATEAFF
few	TRBV7-2	TRBJ2-7	.	TGTGCCAGCAGCTTAGTCGATTTTGGCAGCTACGAGCAGTACTTC	CASSLVDFGSYEQYF
few	TRBV27	TRBJ2-7	TRBD1	TGTGCCAGCAGTTCCCTGGACAGGGCCCACGAGCAGTACTTC	CASSSLDRAHEQYF
many	TRBV29-1	TRBJ2-5	.	TGCAGCGGAGGGCGTAGGGAGACCCAGTACTTC	CSGGRRETQYF
many	TRBV12-3/TRBV12-4	TRBJ2-7	.	TGTGCCAGCAGAGCGGAGGCCTACGAGCAGTACTTC	CASRAEAYEQYF
.	TRBV10-3	TRBJ2-2	TRBD1	TGTGCCATCAGTGCCGGGACAGCCAACACCGGGGAGCTGTTTTTT	CAISAGTANTGELFF
.	TRBV6-2/TRBV6-3	TRBJ2-7	.	TGTGCCAGCAGCCCCAGTTTTATATCGGGTGGAGTCTTTAAGTCGTTCTCCGAGCAGTACTTC	CASSPSFISGGVFKSFSEQYF
.	TRBV11-2	TRBJ2-7	TRBD1	TGTGCCAGCAGCTTAGTTTTGTCAATACGACAGGGGGCTTACGAGCAGTACTTC	CASSLVLSIRQGAYEQYF
.	TRBV11-3	TRBJ2-7	TRBD2	TGTGCCAGCAGCCGATCCGGGACTAGCGCACACGAGCAGTACTTC	CASSRSGTSAHEQYF
few	TRBV29-1	TRBJ2-3	.	TGCAGCGTTGATGGAACGGGGGGCGGAGTGGATACGCAGTATTTT	CSVDGTGGGVDTQYF
many	TRBV20-1	TRBJ2-1	TRBD2	TGCAGTGCTAGAGTCCATGGGACTAGCGGGAGGAATACGAATGAGCAGTTCTTC	CSARVHGTSGRNTNEQFF
.	TRBV6-2/TRBV6-3	TRBJ2-1	TRBD2	TGTGCCAGCAGTCCCCTCGGGGCGGGAGCCAATGAGCAGTTCTTC	CASSPLGAGANEQFF
few	TRBV9	TRBJ1-2	.	TGTGCCAGCAGCCCCTGGCAGGACGCTAACTATGGCTACACCTTC	CASSPWQDANYGYTF
.	TRBV7-9	TRBJ2-3	.	TGTGCCAGCAGCTCCAACCAGGGCGTTACGCAGTATTTT	CASSSNQGVTQYF
many	TRBV7-7	TRBJ2-2	TRBD1	TGTGCCAGCAGCTTATTTACAGGGGACACCGGGGAGCTGTTTTTT	CASSLFTGDTGELFF
.	TRBV20-1	TRBJ2-1	.	TGCAGTGCTAGAAAAACCGGGAGAACCTACAATGAGCAGTTCTTC	CSARKTGRTYNEQFF
.	TRBV5-1	TRBJ2-3	.	TGCGCCAGCAGCCAACGGGACACAGATACGCAGTATTTT	CASSQRDTDTQYF
.	TRBV28	TRBJ1-2	TRBD1	TGTGCCAGCATTCCGGGACAGGGGAACTATGGCTACACCTTC	CASIPGQGNYGYTF
.	TRBV12-3/TRBV12-4	TRBJ1-1	.	TGTGCCAGCAGTTTAGAGAAAGAAGCTTTCTTT	CASSLEKEAFF
.	TRBV4-1	TRBJ1-6	TRBD1	TGCGCCAGCAGCCAAGCGGGACAGGGGGTTTCACCCCTCCACTTT	CASSQAGQGVSPLHF
.	TRBV6-5	TRBJ2-4	TRBD2	TGTGCCAGCAGTTACTCTACTAGCGGGGGGACTTCTAACATTCAGTACTTC	CASSYSTSGGTSNIQYF
few	TRBV12-3/TRBV12-4	TRBJ2-7	.	TGTGCCAGCAGCTTCGACAGAGACGAGCAGTACTTC	CASSFDRDEQYF
many	TRBV7-2	TRBJ2-2	.	TGTGCCAGCAGCTTAGTTGGCGGGGAGCTGTTTTTT	CASSLVGGELFF
.	TRBV20-1	TRBJ1-6	.	TGCAGTGCTAGAGGGGTAGATTCACCCCTCCACTTT	CSARGVDSPLHF
few	TRBV11-2	TRBJ1-2	.	TGTGCCAGCAGCTTAGATGACTCGTGGGACACCCCCACCTTC	CASSLDDSWDTPTF
.	TRBV20-1	TRBJ2-3	TRBD2	TGCAGTGCCCCACAGCGGGGCCTCGATGATACGCAGTATTTT	CSAPQRGLDDTQYF
few	TRBV6-1	TRBJ2-3	TRBD1	TGTGCCAGCAGTGAACTGTTGTGGACAGGGCGGACAGATACGCAGTATTTT	CASSELLWTGRTDTQYF
.	TRBV5-1	TRBJ1-2	.	TGCGCCAGCAGCGAGAACACGGGCCACCGAGATGGCTACACCTTC	CASSENTGHRDGYTF
.	TRBV4-2	TRBJ2-5	.	TGTGCCAGCAGCCAAGATATTGGTAGCCGAGAGACCCAGTACTTC	CASSQDIGSRETQYF
.	TRBV11-2	TRBJ2-1	TRBD2	TGTGCCAGCAGCAGCCTTGGCGGGAGGCCTCCACCCGATGAGCAGTTCTTC	CASSSLGGRPPPDEQFF
.	TRBV12-3/TRBV12-4	TRBJ2-1	TRBD2	TGTGCCAGCAGTTACAATGGAGGACTAGCGAAGTACAATGAGCAGTTCTTC	CASSYNGGLAKYNEQFF
.	TRBV4-2	TRBJ2-7	TRBD1	TGTGCCAGCAGCCATCTCCACCCCTCCGGGACAGGGAACTACGAGCAGTACTTC	CASSHLHPSGTGNYEQYF
.	TRBV7-6	TRBJ2-1	.	TGTGCCAGCAGCTTAGAGGGGGGGCCGGTCAATGAGCAGTTCTTC	CASSLEGGPVNEQFF
.	TRBV20-1	TRBJ2-1	TRBD2	TGCAGTGCTAGAGATTGGGGCAGAGCGGGAGGGCCGGTTGCCTACAATGAGCAGTTCTTC	CSARDWGRAGGPVAYNEQFF
.	TRBV6-1	TRBJ1-3	.	TGTGCCAGCAGTGTGACTCTGGGGACACCTGGAAACACCATATATTTT	CASSVTLGTPGNTIYF